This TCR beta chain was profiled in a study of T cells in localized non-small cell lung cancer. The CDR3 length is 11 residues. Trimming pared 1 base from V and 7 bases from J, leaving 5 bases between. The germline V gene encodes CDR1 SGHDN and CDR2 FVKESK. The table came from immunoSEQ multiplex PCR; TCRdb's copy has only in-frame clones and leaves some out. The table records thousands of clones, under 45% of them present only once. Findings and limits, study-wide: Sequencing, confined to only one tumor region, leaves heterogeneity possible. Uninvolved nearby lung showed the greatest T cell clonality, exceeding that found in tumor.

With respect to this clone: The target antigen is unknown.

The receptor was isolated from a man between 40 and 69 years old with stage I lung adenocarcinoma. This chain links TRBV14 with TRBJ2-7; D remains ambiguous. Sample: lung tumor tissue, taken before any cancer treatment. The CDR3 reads CASSQGWEQYF. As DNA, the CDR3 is TGTGCCAGCAGCCAAGGATGGGAGCAGTACTTC. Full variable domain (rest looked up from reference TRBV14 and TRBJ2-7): EAGVTQFPSHSVIEKGQTVTLRCDPISGHDNLYWYRRVMGKEIKFLLHFVKESKQDESGMPNNRFLAERTGGTYSTLKVQPAELEDSGVYFCASSQGWEQYFGPGTRLTVT.